The present T cell receptor (beta chain) was sequenced within a study of cytomegalovirus exposure and HLA in healthy donors. In the study overall: In an early release, HLA-typed donors contributed roughly 85 million unique TCR sequences.

Amplification used 60 Vbeta primers and 13 Jbeta primers. Some clones are missing from TCRdb's copy, which holds only in-frame ones; the method was immunoSEQ multiplex PCR. In all, the sample yields about 120,000 clones. V shed 3 bases and J shed 1 base, with 7 bases lying between them. Germline CDR1 SGHNT, CDR2 YENEEA. The CDR3 contains 13 residues. The rearrangement uses TRBV11-3 and TRBJ2-7; no clear D gene. The TCR comes from a man aged 18 to 35 in good health and CMV-seronegative. Material for sequencing was PBMCs. The CDR3 here is CASSFRQSYEQYF. The DNA for the CDR3 is TGTGCCAGCAGCTTTCGCCAGTCCTACGAGCAGTACTTC.